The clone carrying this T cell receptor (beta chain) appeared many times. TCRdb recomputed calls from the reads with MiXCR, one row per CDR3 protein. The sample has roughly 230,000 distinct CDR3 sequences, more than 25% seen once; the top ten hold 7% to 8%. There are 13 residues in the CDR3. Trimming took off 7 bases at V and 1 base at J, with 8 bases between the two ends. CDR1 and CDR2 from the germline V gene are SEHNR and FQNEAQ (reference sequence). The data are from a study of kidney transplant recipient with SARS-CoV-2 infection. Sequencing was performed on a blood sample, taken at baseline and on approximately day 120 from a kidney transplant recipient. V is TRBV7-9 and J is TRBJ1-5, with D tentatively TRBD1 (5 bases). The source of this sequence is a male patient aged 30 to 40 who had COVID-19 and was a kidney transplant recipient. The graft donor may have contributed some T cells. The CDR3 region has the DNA TGTGCCAGCATGAGGGACAGCAATCAGCCCCAGCATTTT. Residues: CASMRDSNQPQHF.